A single sample gave rise to the 22 T cell receptor beta chains below, sequenced in a study of beta chain features in type 1 diabetes. Reverse transcribing all isolated RNA meant expressed TCRB transcripts were sequenced. The data were produced by immunoSEQ multiplex PCR, yet TCRdb's version contains in-frame clones alone and is incomplete. The sample has roughly 150,000 clones, about 9% seen once. Study-level findings and limits: Shorter TCRB CDR3s, moderately but significantly so, marked every one of the four CD4+ subsets in Type 1 diabetes patients.

What these receptors recognize is not known. The sample comprised central memory CD4+ T cells from blood. The receptors stem from a woman between 18 and 29 years old with type 1 diabetes.

This rearrangement joins TRBV29-1 to TRBJ2-5; maybe TRBD1 (6 bases). The CDR3 spans 12 residues. Germline V gives CDR1 SQVTM, CDR2 ANQGSEA. Trimming took off 5 bases at V and 3 bases at J, with 10 bases between the two ends. This CDR3 reads CSVIPGEETQYF. The CDR3, as DNA: TGCAGCGTTATACCAGGGGAAGAGACCCAGTACTTC.

This clone was seen more than once but under ten times. V usage is TRBV18 and J usage is TRBJ1-2; D is possibly TRBD1 (6 bases). V was clipped by 3 bases and J by 4 bases, with 18 bases between them. The CDR3 contains 16 residues. The V gene's germline CDR1 is KGHSH and CDR2 LQKENI. The CDR3 sequence is CASSPSQIGTSYGYTF. The DNA for the CDR3 is TGTGCCAGCTCACCTTCGCAAATTGGGACATCCTATGGCTACACCTTC.

This clone has only a few counts. The chain joins TRBV5-4 to TRBJ2-3, with TRBD2 matching 10 bases. CDR1 is SGHNT and CDR2 is YYREEE in the germline V gene (reference sequence). Trimming cost V 4 bases and J 5 bases; bases outside gene matches: 10. The CDR3 has 16 amino acids. Written as DNA, the CDR3 is TGTGCCAGCAGCCGGAGCGGGGGGGATACATTAGATACGCAGTATTTT. It translates to CASSRSGGDTLDTQYF.

The CDR3 bases are TGTGCCAGCCTGGCTAGCGGGGGGACTAGCACAGATACGCAGTATTTT. Translated, it gives CASLASGGTSTDTQYF. V and J are TRBV21-1 and TRBJ2-3; TRBD2 is the table's D call and was not checked against the DNA. TRBV21-1 is labeled a pseudogene. This CDR3 region has 16 residues.

This clone was seen a handful of times. V and J are TRBV28 and TRBJ1-4; D uncertain. The germline CDR1 and CDR2 sequences are MDHEN and SYDVKM. V dropped 6 bases and J dropped 7 bases, with 9 bases sitting between them. The CDR3 covers 12 residues. The CDR3, as DNA: TGTGCCAGCAGCTGGAGGATTGAAAAACTGTTTTTT. Protein product: CASSWRIEKLFF.

The CDR3 loop is CASGRDSPIDTQYF. In nucleotides, the CDR3 is TGTGCTAGTGGCCGGGACTCCCCCATTGATACGCAGTATTTT. The V and J genes are TRBV12-5 and TRBJ2-3, with D perhaps TRBD2 (6 bases). CDR1 is LGHNT and CDR2 is FRNRAP in the germline V gene. The V gene lost 6 bases and the J gene lost 6 bases, with 16 bases spanning the gap. There are 14 residues in the CDR3. Full variable domain (outside the CDR3, taken from reference TRBV12-5 and TRBJ2-3): DARVTQTPRHKVTEMGQEVTMRCQPILGHNTVFWYRQTMMQGLELLAYFRNRAPLDDSGMPKDRFSAEMPDATLATLKIQPSEPRDSAVYFCASGRDSPIDTQYFGPGTRLTVL.

This rearrangement joins TRBV5-1 to TRBJ2-1; D not resolved. The V gene lost 0 bases and the J gene lost 3 bases, with 10 bases spanning the gap. Germline V lookup: CDR1 SGHRS, CDR2 YFSETQ. CDR3 length equals 15 residues. The CDR3 sequence is CASSLDTPRYNEQFF. Written as DNA, the CDR3 is TGCGCCAGCAGCTTGGACACCCCTCGCTACAATGAGCAGTTCTTC.

This clone was seen more than once but under ten times. The chain joins TRBV9 to TRBJ2-7; no clear D gene. The germline gives CDR1 SGDLS, CDR2 YYNGEE. Trimming pared 0 bases from V and 2 bases from J, leaving 12 bases between. CDR3 size: 15 residues. The CDR3 here is CASSVDARPTYEQYF. CDR3 DNA sequence: TGTGCCAGCAGCGTAGACGCCAGGCCGACCTACGAGCAGTACTTC.

V usage is TRBV11-2 and J usage is TRBJ2-1; TRBD2 matches at 7 bases. The V gene's germline CDR1 is SGHAT and CDR2 FQNNGV. CDR3 size: 15 residues. V dropped 3 bases and J dropped 3; count of bases not matched to a gene: 5. Here the CDR3 reads CASSFGGGVYNEQFF. The CDR3 region has the DNA TGTGCCAGCAGCTTTGGGGGAGGGGTCTACAATGAGCAGTTCTTC. Supplemented by reference TRBV11-2 and TRBJ2-1, the full variable domain reads EAGVAQSPRYKIIEKRQSVAFWCNPISGHATLYWYQQILGQGPKLLIQFQNNGVVDDSQLPKDRFSAERLKGVDSTLKIQPAKLEDSAVYLCASSFGGGVYNEQFFGPGTRLTVL.

This clone showed up just a few times. This chain connects TRBV5-8 to TRBJ2-3; 12 bases line up with TRBD2. J lost 2 bases, V lost 4 bases, and 5 bases had no gene match. The length of the CDR3 is 16 residues. The germline V gene has CDR1 SGHTS and CDR2 YDEGEE. Here the CDR3 reads CASSARLAGDTDTQYF. The CDR3 DNA is TGTGCCAGCAGCGCACGACTAGCGGGAGACACAGATACGCAGTATTTT.

The gene calls are TRBV27 and TRBJ2-1; TRBD2 matches at 8 bases. The germline V gene has CDR1 MNHEY and CDR2 SMNVEV (reference sequence). The CDR3 is made up of 13 amino acids. After removal of 8 bases from V and 7 bases from J, the junction contained 7 bases not matched to a gene. The CDR3 coding sequence is TGTGCCAGCCGGACGGGGGGGCGGAATGAGCAGTTCTTC. This encodes CASRTGGRNEQFF.

A few counts support this clone. The genes are TRBV4-3 and TRBJ2-3, with 7 bases identical to TRBD2. Germline V lookup: CDR1 LGHNA, CDR2 YSLEER. There are 16 residues in the CDR3. Unmatched junction bases numbered 4, after V lost 0 bases and J lost 1 base. The CDR3 sequence is CASSQDPRGGTDTQYF. In DNA, the CDR3 is TGCGCCAGCAGCCAAGATCCCCGGGGGGGCACAGATACGCAGTATTTT.

This clone showed up just a few times. This rearrangement joins TRBV13 to TRBJ2-7, with 8 nucleotides matching TRBD1. The V and J ends lost 9 bases and 1 base, in that order; junction bases with no gene match: 20. CDR3 length: 18 residues. Germline V gene data show CDR1 as PRHDT and CDR2 as FYEKMQ (reference sequence). The CDR3 DNA sequence: TGTGCCAGGACGACCCCGGCCCGCGGGACAGGCTATTCCTACGAGCAGTACTTC. The encoded protein is CARTTPARGTGYSYEQYF.

The V call is TRBV5-1, the J call TRBJ2-1; tentative D call: TRBD2 (6 bases). This CDR3 has 16 amino acids. Trimming pared 5 bases from V and 6 bases from J, leaving 21 bases between. Germline V gene sequence: CDR1 SGHRS, CDR2 YFSETQ. The CDR3, as DNA: TGCGCCAGCAGTCCGAGTCCCGTAGCGGAAGGCAATGAGCAGTTCTTC. This gives the protein CASSPSPVAEGNEQFF.

This clone was detected a few times. The V call is TRBV28, the J call TRBJ1-2, with 12 bases lining up with TRBD1. CDR1 is MDHEN and CDR2 is SYDVKM in the germline V gene. This CDR3 comprises 17 residues. Unmatched junction bases numbered 10, after V lost 4 bases and J lost 4 bases. The CDR3 spells CASSSLSGQGAGYGYTF. The CDR3 DNA sequence: TGTGCCAGCAGTTCTCTTTCGGGACAGGGGGCTGGCTATGGCTACACCTTC.

The J gene is TRBJ2-7, the V gene TRBV11-2, with D possibly being TRBD1 (5 bases). CDR3 size: 13 residues. Per germline, CDR1 SGHAT and CDR2 FQNNGV. The germline V and J ends were trimmed by 6 bases and 3 bases, with 12 bases remaining between them. The CDR3 region has the DNA TGTGCCAGCAGGCAGGGTGTGAGCTACGAGCAGTACTTC. This gives the protein CASRQGVSYEQYF.

This rearrangement joins TRBV18 to TRBJ2-7; 10 bases align to TRBD1. The CDR3 runs 17 residues. Germline CDR1 and CDR2: KGHSH and LQKENI. V was clipped by 3 bases and J by 2 bases; unmatched bases: 10. The DNA for the CDR3 is TGTGCCAGCTCACCCGCCCTGGACAGGGGGTATGCCTACGAGCAGTACTTC. Its protein is CASSPALDRGYAYEQYF.

In this sample, this clone turned up a few times. The chain uses TRBV7-2 and TRBJ2-3; D may be TRBD2 (6 bases). Germline V gene data show CDR1 as SGHTA and CDR2 as FQGNSA. V lost 7 bases, J lost 4 bases, and 18 bases lay in between. CDR3 length: 15 amino acids. CDR3 DNA sequence: TGTGCCAGCACCCCCATGGGCTGGGGGGCAGATACGCAGTATTTT. Amino acids: CASTPMGWGADTQYF.

This chain links TRBV7-9 with TRBJ1-2; no clear D. The CDR3 extends over 14 amino acids. From germline, CDR1 is SEHNR and CDR2 FQNEAQ (reference sequence). The V end lost 8 bases, the J end lost 4 bases, and 17 bases lay between the germline ends. This CDR3 reads CASGPGGQVYGYTF. CDR3 in DNA: TGTGCCAGCGGCCCCGGTGGGCAGGTCTATGGCTACACCTTC.

The chain combines TRBV4-3 with TRBJ1-6; 9 nucleotides agree with TRBD1. The ends lost 3 bases at V and 7 bases at J; junction bases unmatched: 10. The CDR3 consists of 17 residues. CDR1 and CDR2 from the germline V gene are LGHNA and YSLEER. CDR3: CASSHRQQGQGNSPLHF. CDR3 DNA: TGCGCCAGCAGCCATCGTCAGCAGGGACAGGGAAATTCACCCCTCCACTTT.

At least ten counts were recorded for this clone. The V call is TRBV2, the J call TRBJ2-2; D is perhaps TRBD2 (6 bases). Trimming took 0 bases from V and 8 from J, leaving 10 bases between them. The germline V gene encodes CDR1 SNHLY and CDR2 FYNNEI. The CDR3 covers 14 residues. Written as DNA, the CDR3 is TGTGCCAGCAGTGAAGCGCTTCTAGCGGGGGAGCTGTTTTTT. This encodes CASSEALLAGELFF.

This sequence joins TRBV4-3 and TRBJ1-1, with 7 bases fitting TRBD1. The CDR3 length is 14 residues. V shed 2 bases and J 7 bases; nucleotides not matched to a gene: 7. Germline V CDR1 and CDR2: LGHNA, YSLEER. CDR3 residues: CASSQNQGTVEAFF. DNA for the CDR3: TGCGCCAGCAGCCAAAACCAGGGGACAGTTGAAGCTTTCTTT.